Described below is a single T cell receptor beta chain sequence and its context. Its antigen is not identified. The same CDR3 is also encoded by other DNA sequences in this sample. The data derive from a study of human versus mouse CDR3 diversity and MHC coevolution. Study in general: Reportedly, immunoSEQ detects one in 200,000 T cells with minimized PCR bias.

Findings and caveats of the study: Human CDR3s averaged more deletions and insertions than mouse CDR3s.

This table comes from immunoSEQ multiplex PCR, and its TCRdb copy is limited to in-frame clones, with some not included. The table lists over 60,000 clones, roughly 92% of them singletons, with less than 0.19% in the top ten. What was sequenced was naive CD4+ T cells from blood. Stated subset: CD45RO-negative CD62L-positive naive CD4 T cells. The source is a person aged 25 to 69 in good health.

The CDR3 sequence: CASSQAGTGGYEQYF. The CDR3 coding sequence is TGCGCCAGCAGCCAAGCGGGGACGGGAGGTTACGAGCAGTACTTC. The gene calls are TRBV4-1 and TRBJ2-7; 7 nucleotides align to TRBD2. The CDR3 is 15 residues long. CDR1 and CDR2 from the germline V gene are MGHRA and YSYEKL. The V segment lost 1 base and the J segment 4 bases; nucleotides outside the gene matches: 7.